The clone carrying this T cell receptor (beta chain) was counted ten times or more. Clones were read by immunoSEQ multiplex PCR, and TCRdb kept only the in-frame ones, dropping some. In the table there are 780,000 or so clones, approximately 77% of which are singletons. The record originates from a study of shared clonotypes between healthy human individuals. Sequenced sample: memory CD4+ T cells sorted from blood. This sample's subset: CD45RA-negative fraction. This TCR derives from a woman in her twenties or thirties in good health.

CDR3 bases: TGCGCCAGCAGTGCGGGACTAGCGGGAACAATGAGCTCCTACAATGAGCAGTTCTTC. It encodes CASSAGLAGTMSSYNEQFF. The chain joins TRBV10-1 to TRBJ2-1, with 13 nucleotides matching TRBD2. The germline V gene encodes CDR1 WNHNN and CDR2 SYGVQD (reference sequence). The CDR3 is 19 residues long. J was trimmed by 0 bases and V by 4 bases; bases with no gene match: 9.